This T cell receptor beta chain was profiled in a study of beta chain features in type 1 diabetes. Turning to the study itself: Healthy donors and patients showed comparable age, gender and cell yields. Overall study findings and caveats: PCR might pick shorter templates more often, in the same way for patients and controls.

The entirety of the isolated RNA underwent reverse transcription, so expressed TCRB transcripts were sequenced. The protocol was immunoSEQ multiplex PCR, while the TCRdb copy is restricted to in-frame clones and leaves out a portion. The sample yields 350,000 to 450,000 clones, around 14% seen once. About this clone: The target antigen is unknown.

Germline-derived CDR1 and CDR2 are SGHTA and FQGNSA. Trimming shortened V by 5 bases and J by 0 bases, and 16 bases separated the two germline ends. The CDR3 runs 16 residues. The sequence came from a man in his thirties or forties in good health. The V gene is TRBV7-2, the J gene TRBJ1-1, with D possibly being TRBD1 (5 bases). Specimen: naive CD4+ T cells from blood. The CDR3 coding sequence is TGTGCCAGCAGCCACCTCACGGGGCGAATGAACACTGAAGCTTTCTTT. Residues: CASSHLTGRMNTEAFF. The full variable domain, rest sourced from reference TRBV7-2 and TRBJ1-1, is GAGVSQSPSNKVTEKGKDVELRCDPISGHTALYWYRQSLGQGLEFLIYFQGNSAPDKSGLPSDRFSAERTGGSVSTLTIQRTQQEDSAVYLCASSHLTGRMNTEAFFGQGTRLTVV.